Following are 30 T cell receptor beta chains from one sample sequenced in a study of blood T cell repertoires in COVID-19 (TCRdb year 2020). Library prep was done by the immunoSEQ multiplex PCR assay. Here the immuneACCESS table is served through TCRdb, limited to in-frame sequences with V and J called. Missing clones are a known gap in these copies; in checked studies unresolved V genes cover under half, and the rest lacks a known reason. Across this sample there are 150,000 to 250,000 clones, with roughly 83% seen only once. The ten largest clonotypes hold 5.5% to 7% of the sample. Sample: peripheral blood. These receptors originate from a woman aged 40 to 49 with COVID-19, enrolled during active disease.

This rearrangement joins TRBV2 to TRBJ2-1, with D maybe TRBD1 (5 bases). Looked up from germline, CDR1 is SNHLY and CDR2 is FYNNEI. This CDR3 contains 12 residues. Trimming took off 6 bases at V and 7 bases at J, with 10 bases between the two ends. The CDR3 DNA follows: TGTGCCAGCAGGGATGACAGTAATGAGCAGTTCTTC. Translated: CASRDDSNEQFF.

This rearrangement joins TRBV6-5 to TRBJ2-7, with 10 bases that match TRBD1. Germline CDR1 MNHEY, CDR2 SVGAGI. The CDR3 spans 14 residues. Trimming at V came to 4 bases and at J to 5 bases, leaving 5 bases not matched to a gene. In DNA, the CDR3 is TGTGCCAGCAGTTTCGGGACAGGGGAGAACGAGCAGTACTTC. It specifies CASSFGTGENEQYF.

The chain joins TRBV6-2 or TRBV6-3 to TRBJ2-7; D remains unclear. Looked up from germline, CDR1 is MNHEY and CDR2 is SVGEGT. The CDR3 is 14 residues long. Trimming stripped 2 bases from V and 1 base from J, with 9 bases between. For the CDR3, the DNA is TGTGCCAGCAGTTACAATGCCGGTTCCTACGAGCAGTACTTC. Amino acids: CASSYNAGSYEQYF.

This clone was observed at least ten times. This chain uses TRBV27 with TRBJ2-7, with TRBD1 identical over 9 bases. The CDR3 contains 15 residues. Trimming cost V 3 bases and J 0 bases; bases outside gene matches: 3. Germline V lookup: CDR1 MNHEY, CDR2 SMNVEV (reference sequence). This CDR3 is CASSFSGQGSYEQYF. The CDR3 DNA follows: TGTGCCAGCAGTTTCTCGGGACAGGGCTCCTACGAGCAGTACTTC.

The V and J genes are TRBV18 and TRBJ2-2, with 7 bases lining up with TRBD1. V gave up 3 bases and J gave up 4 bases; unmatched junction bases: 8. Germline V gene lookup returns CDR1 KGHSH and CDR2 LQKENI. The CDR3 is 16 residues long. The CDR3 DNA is TGTGCCAGCTCACCTCTGAGGGGGCTGGGCACCGGGGAGCTGTTTTTT. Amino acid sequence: CASSPLRGLGTGELFF. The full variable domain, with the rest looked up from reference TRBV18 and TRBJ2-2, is NAGVMQNPRHLVRRRGQEARLRCSPMKGHSHVYWYRQLPEEGLKFMVYLQKENIIDESGMPKERFSAEFPKEGPSILRIQQVVRGDSAAYFCASSPLRGLGTGELFFGEGSRLTVL.

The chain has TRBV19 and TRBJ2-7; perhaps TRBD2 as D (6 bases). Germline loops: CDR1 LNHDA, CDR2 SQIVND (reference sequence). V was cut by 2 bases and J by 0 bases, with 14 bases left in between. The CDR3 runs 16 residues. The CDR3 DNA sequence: TGTGCCAGTAGTATAAGGGAGGACACAAGCTCCTACGAGCAGTACTTC. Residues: CASSIREDTSSYEQYF. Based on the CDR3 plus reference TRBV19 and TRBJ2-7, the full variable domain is DGGITQSPKYLFRKEGQNVTLSCEQNLNHDAMYWYRQDPGQGLRLIYYSQIVNDFQKGDIAEGYSVSREKKESFPLTVTSAQKNPTAFYLCASSIREDTSSYEQYFGPGTRLTVT.

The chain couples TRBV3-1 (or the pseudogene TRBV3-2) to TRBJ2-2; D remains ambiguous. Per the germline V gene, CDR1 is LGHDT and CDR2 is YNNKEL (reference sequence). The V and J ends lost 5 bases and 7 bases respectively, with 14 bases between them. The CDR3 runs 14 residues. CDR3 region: CASSISPSGGELFF. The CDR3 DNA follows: TGTGCCAGCAGCATTTCCCCCTCGGGCGGGGAGCTGTTTTTT.

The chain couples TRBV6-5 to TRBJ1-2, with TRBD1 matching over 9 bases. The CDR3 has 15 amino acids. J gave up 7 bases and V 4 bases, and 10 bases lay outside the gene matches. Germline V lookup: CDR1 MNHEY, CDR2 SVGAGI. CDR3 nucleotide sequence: TGTGCCAGCAGTTCCTTGACAGGGGGTGGATCTGGCTACACCTTC. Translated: CASSSLTGGGSGYTF.

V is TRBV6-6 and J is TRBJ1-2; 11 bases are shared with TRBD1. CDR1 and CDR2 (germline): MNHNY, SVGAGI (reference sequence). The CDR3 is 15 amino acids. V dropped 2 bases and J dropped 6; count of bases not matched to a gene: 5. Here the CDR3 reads CASSYRTGGGDGYTF. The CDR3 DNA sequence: TGTGCCAGCAGTTACAGGACAGGGGGCGGAGATGGCTACACCTTC.

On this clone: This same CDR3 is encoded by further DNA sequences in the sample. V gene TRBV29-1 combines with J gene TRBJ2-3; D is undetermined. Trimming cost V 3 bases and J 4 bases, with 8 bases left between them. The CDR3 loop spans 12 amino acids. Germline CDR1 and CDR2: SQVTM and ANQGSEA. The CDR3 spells CSVDLAADTQYF. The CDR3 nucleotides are TGCAGCGTTGATCTGGCAGCAGATACGCAGTATTTT.

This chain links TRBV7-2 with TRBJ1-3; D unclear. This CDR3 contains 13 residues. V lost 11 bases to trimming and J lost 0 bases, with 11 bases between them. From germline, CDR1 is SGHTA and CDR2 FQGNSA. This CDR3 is CAAAAFSGNTIYF. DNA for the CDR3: TGTGCCGCGGCAGCCTTCTCTGGAAACACCATATATTTT.

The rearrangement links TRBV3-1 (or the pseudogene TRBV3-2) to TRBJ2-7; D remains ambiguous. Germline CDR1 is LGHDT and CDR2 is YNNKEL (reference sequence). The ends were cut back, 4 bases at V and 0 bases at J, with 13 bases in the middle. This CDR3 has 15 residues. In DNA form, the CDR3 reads TGTGCCAGCAGCCGGTCGGAGAGGAGCTCCTACGAGCAGTACTTC. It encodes CASSRSERSSYEQYF.

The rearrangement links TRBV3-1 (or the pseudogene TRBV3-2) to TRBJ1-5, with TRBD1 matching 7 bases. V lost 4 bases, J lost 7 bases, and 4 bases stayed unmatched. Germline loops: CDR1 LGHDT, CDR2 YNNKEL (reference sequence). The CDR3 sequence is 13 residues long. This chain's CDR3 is CASSPDRDQPQHF. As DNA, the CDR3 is TGTGCCAGCAGCCCCGACAGGGACCAGCCCCAGCATTTT.

The CDR3 DNA reads TGTGCCATCAACACGGACAGTTCCGGCTACACCTTC. This codes for CAINTDSSGYTF. The V call is TRBV10-3, the J call TRBJ1-2; TRBD1 is a possible D gene (6 bases). Per the germline V gene, CDR1 is ENHRY and CDR2 is SYGVKD. V was shortened by 7 bases and J by 8 bases, with 14 bases between the two germline ends. The CDR3 consists of 12 residues.

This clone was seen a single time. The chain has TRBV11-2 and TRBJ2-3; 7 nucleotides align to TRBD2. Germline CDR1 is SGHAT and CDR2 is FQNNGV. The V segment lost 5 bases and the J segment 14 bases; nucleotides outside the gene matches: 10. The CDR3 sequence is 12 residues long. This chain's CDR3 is CASSRGGGDSYF. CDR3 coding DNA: TGTGCCAGCAGCCGCGGGGGAGGTGATTCGTATTTT.

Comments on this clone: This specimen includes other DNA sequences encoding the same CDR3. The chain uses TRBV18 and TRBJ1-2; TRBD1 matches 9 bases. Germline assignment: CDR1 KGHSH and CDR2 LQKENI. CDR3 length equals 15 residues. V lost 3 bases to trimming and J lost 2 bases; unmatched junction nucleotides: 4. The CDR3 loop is CASSPGQGGNYGYTF. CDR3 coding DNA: TGTGCCAGCTCACCGGGACAGGGAGGGAACTATGGCTACACCTTC.

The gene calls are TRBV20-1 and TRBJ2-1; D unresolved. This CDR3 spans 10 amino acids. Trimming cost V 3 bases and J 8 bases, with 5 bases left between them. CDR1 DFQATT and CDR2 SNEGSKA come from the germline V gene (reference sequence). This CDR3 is CSASTDEQFF. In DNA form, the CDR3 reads TGCAGTGCTAGTACGGATGAGCAGTTCTTC.

The DNA of the CDR3 is TGCGCCAGCAGCCTTAGGCGGGCCTCCGCCGACGAGCAGTACTTC. It is translated as CASSLRRASADEQYF. The V and J genes are TRBV4-1 and TRBJ2-7, with D perhaps matching TRBD2 (5 bases). The CDR3 contains 15 residues. Trimming cost V 4 bases and J 5 bases, with 18 bases left between them. The germline V gene has CDR1 MGHRA and CDR2 YSYEKL.

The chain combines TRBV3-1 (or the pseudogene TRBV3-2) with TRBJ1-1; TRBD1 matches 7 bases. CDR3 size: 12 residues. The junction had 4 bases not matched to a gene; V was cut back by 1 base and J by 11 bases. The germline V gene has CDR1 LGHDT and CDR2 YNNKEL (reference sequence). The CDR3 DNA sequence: TGTGCCAGCAGCCAAGCCACAGGGGTCGCTTTCTTT. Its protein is CASSQATGVAFF.

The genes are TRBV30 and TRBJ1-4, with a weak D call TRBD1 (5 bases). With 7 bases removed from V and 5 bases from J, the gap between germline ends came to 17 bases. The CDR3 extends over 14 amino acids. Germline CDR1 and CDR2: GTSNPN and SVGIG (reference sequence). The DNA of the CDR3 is TGTGCCTCCCAAGGGAAGACAGTAAATGAAAAACTGTTTTTT. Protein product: CASQGKTVNEKLFF.

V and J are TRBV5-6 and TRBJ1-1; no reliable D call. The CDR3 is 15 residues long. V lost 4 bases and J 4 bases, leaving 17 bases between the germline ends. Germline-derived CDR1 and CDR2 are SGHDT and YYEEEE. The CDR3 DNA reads TGTGCCAGCAGCATCCAAGGCGGTCGCGGCACTGAAGCTTTCTTT. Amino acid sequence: CASSIQGGRGTEAFF.

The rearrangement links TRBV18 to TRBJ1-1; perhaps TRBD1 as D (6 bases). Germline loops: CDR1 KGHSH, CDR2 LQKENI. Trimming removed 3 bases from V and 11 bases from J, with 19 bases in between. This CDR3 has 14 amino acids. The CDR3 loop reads CASSPARTVVGAFF. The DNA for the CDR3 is TGTGCCAGCTCACCCGCAAGGACAGTGGTAGGCGCTTTCTTT.

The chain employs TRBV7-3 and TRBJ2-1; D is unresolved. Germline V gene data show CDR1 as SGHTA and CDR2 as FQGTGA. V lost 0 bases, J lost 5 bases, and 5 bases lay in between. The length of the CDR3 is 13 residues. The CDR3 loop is CASSLTSDNEQFF. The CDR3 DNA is TGTGCCAGCAGCTTAACTTCGGACAATGAGCAGTTCTTC.

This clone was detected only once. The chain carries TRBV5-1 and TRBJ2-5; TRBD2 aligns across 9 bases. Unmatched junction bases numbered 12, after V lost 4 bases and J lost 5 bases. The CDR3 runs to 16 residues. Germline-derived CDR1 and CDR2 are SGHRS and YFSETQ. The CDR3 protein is CASSLATSGTSETQYF. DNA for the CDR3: TGCGCCAGCAGCCTAGCGACTAGCGGCACAAGCGAGACCCAGTACTTC.

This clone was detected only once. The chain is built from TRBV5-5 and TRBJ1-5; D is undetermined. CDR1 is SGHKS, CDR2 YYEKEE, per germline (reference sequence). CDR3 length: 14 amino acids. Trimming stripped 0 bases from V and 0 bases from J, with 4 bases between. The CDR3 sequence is CASSLAYSNQPQHF. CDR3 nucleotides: TGTGCCAGCAGCTTGGCGTATAGCAATCAGCCCCAGCATTTT.

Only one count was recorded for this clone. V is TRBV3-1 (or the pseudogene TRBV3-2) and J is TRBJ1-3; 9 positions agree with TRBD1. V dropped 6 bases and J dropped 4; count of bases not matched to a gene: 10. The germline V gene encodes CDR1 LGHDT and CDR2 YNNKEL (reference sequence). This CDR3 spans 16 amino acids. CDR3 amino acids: CASSATGTGLGNTIYF. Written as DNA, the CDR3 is TGTGCCAGCAGTGCTACCGGGACAGGGCTAGGAAACACCATATATTTT.

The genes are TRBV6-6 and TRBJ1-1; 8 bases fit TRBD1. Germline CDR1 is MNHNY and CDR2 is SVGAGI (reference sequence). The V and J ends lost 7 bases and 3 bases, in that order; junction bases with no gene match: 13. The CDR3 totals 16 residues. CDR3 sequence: CASTGQGLFGDTEAFF. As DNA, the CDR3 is TGTGCCAGCACCGGACAGGGACTATTCGGGGACACTGAAGCTTTCTTT.

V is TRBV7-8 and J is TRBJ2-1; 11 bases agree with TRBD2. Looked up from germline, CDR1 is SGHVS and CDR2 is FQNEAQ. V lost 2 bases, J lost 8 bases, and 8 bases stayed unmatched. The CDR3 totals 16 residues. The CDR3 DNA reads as TGTGCCAGCAGCTTAAGGAGGGATAGCGGGAGGGATGAGCAGTTCTTC. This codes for CASSLRRDSGRDEQFF.

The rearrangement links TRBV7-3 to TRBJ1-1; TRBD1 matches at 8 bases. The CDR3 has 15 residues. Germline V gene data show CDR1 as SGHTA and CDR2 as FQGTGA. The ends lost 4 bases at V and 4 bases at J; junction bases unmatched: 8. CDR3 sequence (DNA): TGTGCCAGCAGCTCCTCCAGGGGGCTAGGCACTGAAGCTTTCTTT. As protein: CASSSSRGLGTEAFF.

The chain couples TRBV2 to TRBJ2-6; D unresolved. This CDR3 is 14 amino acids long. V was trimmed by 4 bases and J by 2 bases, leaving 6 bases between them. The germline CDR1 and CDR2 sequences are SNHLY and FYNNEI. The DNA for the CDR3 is TGTGCCAGCAGTGTAAAAACTGGGGCCAACGTCCTGACTTTC. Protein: CASSVKTGANVLTF.